This T cell receptor (beta chain) was recorded in a study of T-cell reconstitution after alpha-beta-depleted transplantation in children. V lost 2 bases to trimming and J lost 9 bases; unmatched junction nucleotides: 5. Germline loops: CDR1 SQVTM, CDR2 ANQGSEA. The CDR3 contains 12 residues. This clonotype was detected ten times or more. It was with unique molecular identifiers that the TCRbeta library was prepared. TCRdb recomputed calls from the PCR reads with MiXCR, one row per CDR3 protein. Of about 400,000 distinct CDR3 sequences detected, just over 20% appear once; the ten largest clones hold 3.5% to 4%.

Sequenced material: PBMCs from the stem cell graft donor, taken from the stem cell graft. The rearrangement links TRBV29-1 to TRBJ1-1, with 8 bases matching TRBD1. The receptor's source is a human donor who donated a stem cell graft to a child with acute myeloid leukemia. CDR3 residues: CSVESRDRQAFF. CDR3 in DNA: TGCAGCGTTGAATCCCGGGACAGGCAAGCTTTCTTT.